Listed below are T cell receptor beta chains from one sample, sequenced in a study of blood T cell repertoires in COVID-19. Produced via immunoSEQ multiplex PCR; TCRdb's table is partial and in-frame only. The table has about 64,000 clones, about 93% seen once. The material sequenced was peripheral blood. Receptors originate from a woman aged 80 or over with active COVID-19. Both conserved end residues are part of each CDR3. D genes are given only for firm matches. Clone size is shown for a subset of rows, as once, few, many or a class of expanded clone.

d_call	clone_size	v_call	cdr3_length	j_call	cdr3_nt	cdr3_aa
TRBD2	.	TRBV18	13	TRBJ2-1	TGTGCCAGCTCACCGGGACTAGGCAATGAGCAGTTCTTC	CASSPGLGNEQFF
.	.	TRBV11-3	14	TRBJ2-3	TGTGCCAGCAGCTCTTCCCCTTCCACAGATACGCAGTATTTT	CASSSSPSTDTQYF
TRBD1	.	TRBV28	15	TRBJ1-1	TGTGCCAGCAGTTTGAAGCGGCAGGGGGGACCTGAAGCTTTCTTT	CASSLKRQGGPEAFF
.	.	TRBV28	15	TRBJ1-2	TGTGCCAGCAATTCGGAAAGATGGGGCTTCTATGGCTACACCTTC	CASNSERWGFYGYTF
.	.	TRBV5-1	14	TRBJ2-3	TGCGCCAGCAGCCCAAGAGACGGGGCAGATACGCAGTATTTT	CASSPRDGADTQYF
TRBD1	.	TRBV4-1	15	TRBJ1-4	TGCGCCAGCAGCCAAGCCGGGACAGGGCATGAAAAACTGTTTTTT	CASSQAGTGHEKLFF
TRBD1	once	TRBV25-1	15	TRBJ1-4	TGTGCCAGCAGTGCTTTCCGGGACAGTAATGAAAAACTGTTTTTT	CASSAFRDSNEKLFF
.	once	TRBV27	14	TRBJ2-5	TGTGCCAGCAGTCCCCCGGGCGGGGCCCCGACCCAGTACTTC	CASSPPGGAPTQYF
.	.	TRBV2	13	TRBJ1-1	TGTGCCAGCAGTGGGACAGTCGGCGCTGAAGCTTTCTTT	CASSGTVGAEAFF
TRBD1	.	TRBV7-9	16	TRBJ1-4	TGTGCCAGCAGCCCGCTGTCAGGGGGTACTAATGAAAAACTGTTTTTT	CASSPLSGGTNEKLFF
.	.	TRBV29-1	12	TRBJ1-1	TGCAGCGTTGGACAGACGAACACTGAAGCTTTCTTT	CSVGQTNTEAFF
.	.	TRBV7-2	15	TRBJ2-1	TGTGCCAGCAGCTTTGTCGGGAGTGGGGGCAATGAGCAGTTCTTC	CASSFVGSGGNEQFF
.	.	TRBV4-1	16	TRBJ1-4	TGCGCCAGCAGCCAAGCTCCAGGGGCGGAGGATGAAAAACTGTTTTTT	CASSQAPGAEDEKLFF
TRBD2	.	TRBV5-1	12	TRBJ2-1	TGCGCCAGCAGCTTTACGGGGGGGAAGCAGTTCTTC	CASSFTGGKQFF